This T cell receptor beta chain comes out of a study of CD8 T cells in Susac syndrome. When the RNA was reverse transcribed, random hexamers were used with an input of roughly 0.5 to 1 ug. Amplification of TCR beta CDR3 spanned 54 Vbeta and 13 Jbeta via immunoSEQ multiplex PCR. TCRdb independently ran MiXCR on the immunoSEQ multiplex PCR reads; one entry per CDR3 protein. The repertoire holds around 300,000 distinct CDR3 sequences, over 75% seen once, with roughly 0.21% in the top ten. TEMRA cells were FACS-enriched, and CD8+ and CD4+ T cells were isolated negatively. This clonotype turned up a few times. This receptor was taken from a human donor with multiple sclerosis. The sample was CD8+ T cells from PBMCs.

CDR3 amino acids: CASSLGRGTYEQYF. CDR3 DNA: TGTGCCAGCAGTCTCGGACGGGGAACCTACGAGCAGTACTTC. The rearrangement links TRBV12-3 or TRBV12-4 to TRBJ2-7; D possibly corresponds to TRBD2 (5 bases). The CDR3 has 14 residues. Trimming removed 5 bases at V and 2 bases at J, with 13 bases between.